This TCR beta chain was identified in a study of blood T cell repertoires in COVID-19. Study details: Sample material is recorded as cDNA or gDNA derived from T cells, B-cell-depleted T cells, or PBMCs.

This table comes from immunoSEQ multiplex PCR, and its TCRdb copy is limited to in-frame clones, with some not included. Here the sample spans just over 300,000 clones, 90% being singletons. The V end lost 3 bases, the J end lost 6 bases, and 18 bases lay between the germline ends. Germline CDR1 is MNHEY and CDR2 is SVGAGI. This CDR3 is built from 15 residues. The clonotype was recovered from a woman under 30 with acute COVID-19. The chain links TRBV6-5 to TRBJ2-7, with a tentative D call TRBD2 (5 bases). Sequencing input: PBMCs or T cells enriched from blood (not recorded which). CDR3 in DNA: TGTGCCAGCAGTTATTCCCTAGCCAGACTTACCGAGCAGTACTTC. This encodes CASSYSLARLTEQYF.